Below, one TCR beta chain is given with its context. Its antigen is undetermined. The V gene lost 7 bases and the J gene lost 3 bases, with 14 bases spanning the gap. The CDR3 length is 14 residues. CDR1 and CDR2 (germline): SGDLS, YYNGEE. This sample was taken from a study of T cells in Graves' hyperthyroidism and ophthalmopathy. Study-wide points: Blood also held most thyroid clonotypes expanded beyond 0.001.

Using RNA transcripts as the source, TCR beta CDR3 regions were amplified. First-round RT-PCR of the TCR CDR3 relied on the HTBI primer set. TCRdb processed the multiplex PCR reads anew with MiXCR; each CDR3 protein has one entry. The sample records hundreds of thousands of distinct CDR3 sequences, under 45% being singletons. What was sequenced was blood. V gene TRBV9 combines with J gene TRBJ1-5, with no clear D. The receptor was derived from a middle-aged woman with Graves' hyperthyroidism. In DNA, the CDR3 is TGTGCCAGCTCAGAATTGAGTGTCAATCAGCCCCAGCATTTT. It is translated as CASSELSVNQPQHF.